The 9 T cell receptor beta chains listed next were all sequenced from one sample in a study of regulatory T cells in long-lasting Graves disease. Time point noted: newly diagnosed GD, antithyroid drugs for less than 3 months. The TCR library used RNA extracted from PBMCs. Assembly of TCR beta libraries relied on iRepertoire HTBI primers together with Arm-PCR of CDR3 regions. Via MiXCR, TCRdb re-called the multiplex PCR reads, giving one row per CDR3 protein. The sample lists 450,000 to 500,000 distinct CDR3 sequences, around 16% seen once, with approximately 12% in the top ten. These data also featured in a second study, about T cells in Graves' hyperthyroidism and ophthalmopathy.

The sequences come from peripheral blood mononuclear cells (PBMCs), collected at new diagnosis, from a patient treated with antithyroid drugs. Receptors originate from a man aged 40-55 years with Graves disease.

This clonotype was seen ten or more times. At one boundary the junction diverges from the germline segment, which might be a read error. The chain uses TRBV5-1 and TRBJ1-1; possible D gene TRBD1, 6 bases. The CDR3 runs 14 residues. Germline CDR1 is SGHRS and CDR2 is YFSETQ. The DNA of the CDR3 is TGTGCCAGCAGCTTGACAGGACCGAACACTGAAGCTTTCTTT. Translated, it gives CASSLTGPNTEAFF.

This clonotype was recorded a few times. The chain has TRBV29-1 and TRBJ2-3; tentatively, D is TRBD1 or TRBD2 (6 bases each). The closer fit of TRBJ2-7 to the DNA end suggests the J call may be wrong. The CDR3 extends over 13 amino acids. Germline V lookup: CDR1 SQVTM, CDR2 ANQGSEA. CDR3 DNA: TGCAGCGTTGAAGGGGGGGCAAACTACGAGCAGTACTTC. Its translation: CSVEGGANYEQYF.

This clonotype was detected many times. J is TRBJ2-3 and V is TRBV18; TRBD1 or TRBD2 may be the D gene (5 bases each). Trimming shortened V by 3 bases and J by 2 bases, and 9 bases separated the two germline ends. This CDR3 spans 14 amino acids. Germline V gene sequence: CDR1 KGHSH, CDR2 LQKENI. For the CDR3, the DNA is TGTGCCAGCTCACCGGGACGGTACACAGATACGCAGTATTTT. Protein: CASSPGRYTDTQYF.

This clonotype was observed a few times. The chain links TRBV9 to TRBJ2-1, with 9 bases matching TRBD2. Germline V gene sequence: CDR1 SGDLS, CDR2 YYNGEE. Losses at the gene ends were 3 bases for V and 7 bases for J; bases not matched to a gene: 8. The CDR3 totals 15 residues. The DNA for the CDR3 is TGTGCCAGCAGCGCCCCACCTAGCGGGGTTAATGAGCAGTTCTTC. Translation gives CASSAPPSGVNEQFF. Variable domain in full (rest from reference TRBV9 and TRBJ2-1): DSGVTQTPKHLITATGQRVTLRCSPRSGDLSVYWYQQSLDQGLQFLIQYYNGEERAKGNILERFSAQQFPDLHSELNLSSLELGDSALYFCASSAPPSGVNEQFFGPGTRLTVL.

This clonotype occurred a few times. The chain couples TRBV6-2 or TRBV6-3 to TRBJ1-2; TRBD1 aligns across 11 bases. The CDR3 sequence is 20 residues long. Germline values: CDR1 MNHEY, CDR2 SVGEGT. Trimming at V came to 0 bases and at J to 4 bases, leaving 16 bases not matched to a gene. This CDR3 is CASSYSPSRDRGVLGYGYTF. CDR3 bases: TGTGCCAGCAGTTACTCACCGAGCCGGGACAGGGGGGTCTTAGGCTATGGCTACACCTTC.

This clonotype was recorded at least ten times. The rearrangement uses TRBV6-1 and TRBJ1-1; tentatively, D is TRBD1 (5 bases). The CDR3 covers 14 residues. V lost 3 bases to trimming and J lost 4 bases, with 12 bases between them. Germline CDR1 MNHNS, CDR2 SASEGT. In DNA form, the CDR3 reads TGTGCCAGCAGTGAGGGACCTCGGGGCACTGAAGCTTTCTTT. It is translated as CASSEGPRGTEAFF.

This chain connects TRBV20-1 to TRBJ1-5, with 8 bases fitting TRBD1. J lost 3 bases, V lost 4 bases, and 5 bases had no gene match. CDR1 DFQATT and CDR2 SNEGSKA come from the germline V gene (reference sequence). The length of the CDR3 is 14 residues. CDR3 in DNA: TGCAGTGCTATGGGACAGGAGCCCAATCAGCCCCAGCATTTT. It translates to CSAMGQEPNQPQHF.

The rearrangement uses TRBV10-3 and TRBJ1-2; D unclear. The CDR3 is 12 amino acids. V was trimmed by 5 bases and J by 6 bases, leaving 10 bases between them. CDR1 ENHRY and CDR2 SYGVKD come from the germline V gene. In DNA form, the CDR3 reads TGTGCCATCAGTTCCCAGAGCAATGGCTACACCTTC. Residues: CAISSQSNGYTF.

For this clonotype: It may be a read error: a sequence one base away is much more abundant. The rearrangement links TRBV28 to TRBJ1-2; D is ambiguous. CDR3 size: 13 residues. Germline V gene sequence: CDR1 MDHEN, CDR2 SYDVKM. The V end lost 7 bases, the J end lost 3 bases, and 12 bases lay between the germline ends. The chain's CDR3 is CASKMRSDYGYTF. Here the CDR3 DNA reads TGTGCCAGCAAAATGCGCAGTGACTATGGCTACACCTTC.